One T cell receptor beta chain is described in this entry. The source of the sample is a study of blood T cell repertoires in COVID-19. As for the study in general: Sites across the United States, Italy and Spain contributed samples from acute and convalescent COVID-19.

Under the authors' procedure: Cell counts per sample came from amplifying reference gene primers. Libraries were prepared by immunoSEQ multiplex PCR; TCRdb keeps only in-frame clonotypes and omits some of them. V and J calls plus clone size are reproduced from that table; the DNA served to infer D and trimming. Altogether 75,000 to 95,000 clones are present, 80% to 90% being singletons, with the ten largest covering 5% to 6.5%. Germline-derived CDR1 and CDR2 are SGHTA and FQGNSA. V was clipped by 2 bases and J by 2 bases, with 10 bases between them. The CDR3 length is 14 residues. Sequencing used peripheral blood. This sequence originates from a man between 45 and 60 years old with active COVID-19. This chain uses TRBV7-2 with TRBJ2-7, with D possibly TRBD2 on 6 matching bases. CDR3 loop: CASSLSSDAYEQYF. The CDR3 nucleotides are TGTGCCAGCAGCTTATCTAGCGACGCCTACGAGCAGTACTTC.